The 26 T cell receptor beta chains presented below share a single source sample, sequenced in a study of beta chain features in type 1 diabetes. Isolated RNA was reverse transcribed in full, so expressed TCRB transcripts were sequenced. Assay used: immunoSEQ multiplex PCR; TCRdb lists only in-frame clones, some missing. The repertoire holds 60,000 or so clones, with approximately 62% as singletons. The material sequenced was Tregs from blood. These receptors all stem from a woman under 30 in good health.

The J gene is TRBJ1-5, the V gene TRBV4-1; a possible D gene is TRBD1 (6 bases). Germline V gives CDR1 MGHRA, CDR2 YSYEKL. The CDR3 is made up of 15 amino acids. Trimming cost V 3 bases and J 4 bases, with 13 bases left between them. In nucleotides, the CDR3 is TGCGCCAGCAGCCAGGACAGCGGATGGAATCAGCCCCAGCATTTT. It is translated as CASSQDSGWNQPQHF.

The V gene is TRBV6-5, the J gene TRBJ1-5; D not resolved. CDR3 length: 13 amino acids. Deletions cut 2 bases from V and 7 bases from J, with 9 bases between. The germline CDR1 and CDR2 sequences are MNHEY and SVGAGI. CDR3 sequence (DNA): TGTGCCAGCAGTTACGGGGAGAACCAGCCCCAGCATTTT. Its translation is CASSYGENQPQHF.

This clone appeared a few times. The chain recombines TRBV5-1 with TRBJ1-2; D possibly corresponds to TRBD1 (6 bases). The CDR3 loop spans 18 amino acids. In germline, CDR1 is SGHRS, CDR2 YFSETQ. V was trimmed by 2 bases and J by 0 bases, leaving 20 bases between them. CDR3 residues: CASSFAPTGGLANYGYTF. CDR3 bases: TGCGCCAGCAGCTTCGCCCCAACGGGGGGGCTAGCTAACTATGGCTACACCTTC.

This clone has a single count. This chain connects TRBV5-1 to TRBJ2-1, with 9 bases fitting TRBD2. CDR1 SGHRS and CDR2 YFSETQ come from the germline V gene. This CDR3 region has 14 residues. V shed 5 bases and J 8 bases; nucleotides not matched to a gene: 8. The DNA for the CDR3 is TGCGCCAGCAGTCCGGCGGGGGGGGGTCATGAGCAGTTCTTC. It yields the protein CASSPAGGGHEQFF.

The J gene is TRBJ1-5, the V gene TRBV2, with 11 bases identical to TRBD1. The germline V gene encodes CDR1 SNHLY and CDR2 FYNNEI. V gave up 5 bases and J gave up 10 bases; unmatched junction bases: 16. The CDR3 runs to 17 residues. The chain's CDR3 is CASSLGTGGLRVSPQHF. CDR3 sequence (DNA): TGTGCCAGCAGTCTAGGGACAGGGGGGCTCCGGGTCAGCCCCCAGCATTTT.

This chain connects TRBV7-2 to TRBJ1-2; D is possibly TRBD1 (5 bases). The CDR3 has 14 residues. CDR1 is SGHTA, CDR2 FQGNSA, per germline. The V gene lost 7 bases and the J gene lost 2 bases, with 14 bases spanning the gap. CDR3 coding DNA: TGTGCCAGCACTCGAAGGGCAGGGAACTATGGCTACACCTTC. Translated: CASTRRAGNYGYTF.

In its sample, this clone was seen a few times. The V call is TRBV7-2, the J call TRBJ2-7, with D possibly matching TRBD1 (5 bases). The CDR3 runs 15 residues. CDR1 SGHTA and CDR2 FQGNSA come from the germline V gene. Trimming shortened V by 5 bases and J by 2 bases, and 16 bases separated the two germline ends. This CDR3 is CASSPQGVGTYEQYF. CDR3 DNA sequence: TGTGCCAGCAGCCCGCAAGGGGTTGGAACCTACGAGCAGTACTTC.

The rearrangement joins TRBV4-3 to TRBJ2-7; maybe TRBD1 (6 bases). CDR3 length: 14 residues. Per the germline V gene, CDR1 is LGHNA and CDR2 is YSLEER. Deletions cut 0 bases from V and 5 bases from J, with 11 bases between. As DNA, the CDR3 is TGCGCCAGCAGCCAAGACCGGACAGTGAACGAGCAGTACTTC. Its translation is CASSQDRTVNEQYF.

This clone was seen only a few times. The V gene is TRBV7-2, the J gene TRBJ2-3, with D maybe TRBD2 (6 bases). The CDR3 is 14 residues long. Germline CDR1 and CDR2: SGHTA and FQGNSA. The germline V and J ends were trimmed by 4 bases and 4 bases, with 12 bases remaining between them. DNA for the CDR3: TGTGCCAGCAGCTCCGGGGGTAGCGCAGATACGCAGTATTTT. Amino acids: CASSSGGSADTQYF.

The CDR3 nucleotides are TGTGCCAGCAGCTTTGGCGGTGGCAGCCAAAACACCGGGGAGCTGTTTTTT. This gives the protein CASSFGGGSQNTGELFF. The rearrangement uses TRBV5-4 and TRBJ2-2; D is unresolved. This CDR3 spans 17 amino acids. V lost 2 bases, J lost 2 bases, and 16 bases lay in between. CDR1 and CDR2 (germline): SGHNT, YYREEE (reference sequence). The full variable domain, in which reference TRBV5-4 and TRBJ2-2 provide the parts outside the CDR3, is ETGVTQSPTHLIKTRGQQVTLRCSSQSGHNTVSWYQQALGQGPQFIFQYYREEENGRGNFPPRFSGLQFPNYSSELNVNALELDDSALYLCASSFGGGSQNTGELFFGEGSRLTVL.

The V call is TRBV19, the J call TRBJ2-3, with TRBD2 as a possible D gene (6 bases). The CDR3 spans 11 residues. V lost 9 bases to trimming and J lost 9 bases, with 13 bases between them. CDR1 and CDR2 (germline): LNHDA, SQIVND (reference sequence). The CDR3: CASGGTRTQYF. CDR3 sequence (DNA): TGTGCCAGCGGAGGGACCAGGACGCAGTATTTT.

The chain has TRBV7-2 and TRBJ1-6, with 9 bases identical to TRBD1. The trim removed 4 bases at V and 10 bases at J, leaving 5 bases unmatched. This CDR3 comprises 14 residues. The germline V gene has CDR1 SGHTA and CDR2 FQGNSA. CDR3 nucleotides: TGTGCCAGCAGCTCGGGACAGGGACAATCACCCCTCCACTTT. This encodes CASSSGQGQSPLHF. Full variable domain (outside the CDR3, taken from reference TRBV7-2 and TRBJ1-6): GAGVSQSPSNKVTEKGKDVELRCDPISGHTALYWYRQSLGQGLEFLIYFQGNSAPDKSGLPSDRFSAERTGGSVSTLTIQRTQQEDSAVYLCASSSGQGQSPLHFGNGTRLTVT.

The chain couples TRBV28 to TRBJ1-1; no reliable D call. V lost 8 bases and J lost 1, with 5 bases in between. Germline V gives CDR1 MDHEN, CDR2 SYDVKM. This CDR3 has 11 residues. For the CDR3, the DNA is TGTGCCAGCCGAGGGAACACTGAAGCTTTCTTT. Protein product: CASRGNTEAFF. Full variable domain (rest looked up from reference TRBV28 and TRBJ1-1): DVKVTQSSRYLVKRTGEKVFLECVQDMDHENMFWYRQDPGLGLRLIYFSYDVKMKEKGDIPEGYSVSREKKERFSLILESASTNQTSMYLCASRGNTEAFFGQGTRLTVV.

In this sample, this clone turned up a few times. The rearrangement joins TRBV10-3 to TRBJ2-7; the D gene is possibly TRBD2 (6 bases). The CDR3 totals 13 residues. Germline CDR1 reads ENHRY; CDR2 reads SYGVKD. Trimming took off 2 bases at V and 8 bases at J, with 13 bases between the two ends. CDR3 sequence: CAISERGGEKQYF. DNA for the CDR3: TGTGCCATCAGTGAGAGGGGAGGAGAGAAGCAGTACTTC.

V gene TRBV6-1 combines with J gene TRBJ2-7; D remains ambiguous. V lost 0 bases, J lost 3 bases, and 6 bases lay in between. CDR1 and CDR2 from the germline V gene are MNHNS and SASEGT. This CDR3 has 13 amino acids. CDR3 loop: CASSEAPRYEQYF. CDR3 DNA: TGTGCCAGCAGTGAAGCCCCCCGCTACGAGCAGTACTTC.

As concerns this clone: At one of its ends the junction is not consistent with the germline gene, which may arise from a read error. This rearrangement joins TRBV28 to TRBJ2-7; TRBD2 aligns across 10 bases. The CDR3 covers 17 residues. The germline CDR1 and CDR2 sequences are MDHEN and SYDVKM. DNA for the CDR3: TGTGCCAGCAGTTTCCTGGGTAATAGCGGGGGGTACTACGGGCAGTACTTC. Protein sequence: CASSFLGNSGGYYGQYF.

The V gene is TRBV29-1, the J gene TRBJ2-7, with D possibly TRBD1 on 5 matching bases. The V gene's germline CDR1 is SQVTM and CDR2 ANQGSEA. V dropped 5 bases and J dropped 3 bases, with 11 bases sitting between them. CDR3 length equals 12 residues. The CDR3 DNA sequence: TGCAGCGTTTCGACAGATTACTACGAGCAGTACTTC. Protein product: CSVSTDYYEQYF.

This rearrangement joins TRBV5-1 to TRBJ1-2, with a possible D match to TRBD1 (6 bases). This CDR3 contains 13 residues. Germline CDR1 and CDR2: SGHRS and YFSETQ. V was clipped by 2 bases and J by 8 bases, with 13 bases between them. CDR3 loop: CASSFRDTGGYTF. DNA of the CDR3: TGCGCCAGCAGCTTCCGGGACACAGGAGGCTACACCTTC.

The rearrangement joins TRBV19 to TRBJ2-2; 8 bases map to TRBD2. V lost 7 bases and J lost 6; bases outside the gene matches: 13. Germline V gene lookup returns CDR1 LNHDA and CDR2 SQIVND (reference sequence). The CDR3 extends over 16 amino acids. Written as DNA, the CDR3 is TGTGCCAGTACCATCTACGGAGCGGGGGTATCCGGGGAGCTGTTTTTT. It yields the protein CASTIYGAGVSGELFF.

This clone occurred a few times. V and J are TRBV30 and TRBJ1-2; TRBD1 might be the D (6 bases). CDR3 length equals 13 residues. Trimming took 4 bases from V and 2 from J, leaving 11 bases between them. Germline CDR1 and CDR2: GTSNPN and SVGIG (reference sequence). CDR3 protein: CAWNPGGNYGYTF. The CDR3 DNA reads TGTGCCTGGAATCCGGGGGGCAACTATGGCTACACCTTC.

In regard to this clone: The germline gene is not matched at one end of the junction; a read error may be the cause. The rearrangement links TRBV30 to TRBJ2-7; 7 positions agree with TRBD2. CDR3 size: 13 residues. Germline lookup yields CDR1 GTSNPN and CDR2 SVGIG (reference sequence). The CDR3, as DNA: TGTGCCTGGAAATCGGTCCGGGAGGACGAGCTCTTCTTC. Its protein product is CAWKSVREDELFF.

The CDR3: CASSEAAGLLLSPLHF. In DNA form, the CDR3 reads TGTGCCAGCAGTGAAGCGGCGGGACTGCTGCTATCACCCCTCCACTTT. The chain uses TRBV6-1 and TRBJ1-6; D perhaps matches TRBD1 (5 bases). The CDR3 consists of 16 residues. CDR1 and CDR2 from the germline V gene are MNHNS and SASEGT. The V end was cut by 0 bases, the J end by 10 bases, with 16 bases between.

V gene TRBV11-2 combines with J gene TRBJ2-5; a weak D match, TRBD1 (5 bases). CDR1 is SGHAT, CDR2 FQNNGV, per germline. CDR3 length: 15 amino acids. Trimming took off 3 bases at V and 1 base at J, with 12 bases between the two ends. CDR3 amino acids: CASSLGQGRQETQYF. The CDR3 DNA sequence: TGTGCCAGCAGCTTGGGGCAGGGCCGCCAAGAGACCCAGTACTTC.

The chain carries TRBV10-1 and TRBJ2-7; tentative D call: TRBD2 (5 bases). V was trimmed by 6 bases and J by 6 bases, leaving 15 bases between them. The CDR3 contains 13 residues. Germline lookup yields CDR1 WNHNN and CDR2 SYGVQD (reference sequence). In nucleotides, the CDR3 is TGCGCCAGCAGCCCTCGAACCGAGGGCGAGCAGTACTTC. Amino acid sequence: CASSPRTEGEQYF.

The V gene is TRBV4-1, the J gene TRBJ2-1; D is possibly TRBD2 (6 bases). The CDR3 totals 17 residues. Germline V CDR1 and CDR2: MGHRA, YSYEKL. Trimming took off 1 base at V and 0 bases at J, with 13 bases between the two ends. The CDR3 bases are TGCGCCAGCAGCCAAGTTGGGGGGAGGAGCTCCTACAATGAGCAGTTCTTC. Amino acid sequence: CASSQVGGRSSYNEQFF.

Here the CDR3 DNA reads TGTGCCAGCAGTCCGGGGGGGACTAATGAAAAACTGTTTTTT. It is translated as CASSPGGTNEKLFF. The chain combines TRBV7-9 with TRBJ1-4, with a weak D call TRBD1 (5 bases). CDR3 length: 14 amino acids. The germline V gene encodes CDR1 SEHNR and CDR2 FQNEAQ (reference sequence). V was pared by 6 bases and J by 2 bases, with 10 bases between. Full variable domain (rest looked up from reference TRBV7-9 and TRBJ1-4): DTGVSQNPRHKITKRGQNVTFRCDPISEHNRLYWYRQTLGQGPEFLTYFQNEAQLEKSRLLSDRFSAERPKGSFSTLEIQRTEQGDSAMYLCASSPGGTNEKLFFGSGTQLSVL.